This passage covers 7 T cell receptor beta chains from one sample sequenced in a study of blood T cells in healthy people across ages. Primers used in a second PCR of roughly 6 to 11 cycles were a sample-barcoded 5' primer and a J-beta primer mix. One entry per CDR3 protein, called by TCRdb with MiXCR from the 5' RACE reads. The sample shows around 1.5 million distinct CDR3 sequences, almost 60% of them seen only once. The sample comprised blood. The receptors were sampled from a man between 18 and 29 years old in good health.

This clonotype was observed a single time. One end of the junction varies from germline; a read error may be responsible. V is TRBV4-1 and J is TRBJ1-6, with a possible D match to TRBD1 (5 bases). The germline V gene encodes CDR1 MGHRA and CDR2 YSYEKL. CDR3 length: 18 amino acids. The CDR3 DNA sequence: TGTGCCAGCAGCCAAGAGATCGTCCCGGTGGGACGGGCTTCACCCCTCCACTTT. Amino acids: CASSQEIVPVGRASPLHF.

Note on this clonotype: One end of the junction does not line up with germline, which may come from a read error. This rearrangement joins TRBV4-1 to TRBJ2-1, with a weak D call TRBD2 (6 bases). CDR1 is MGHRA, CDR2 YSYEKL, per germline. CDR3 length: 14 amino acids. CDR3 in amino acids: CASSKERADNEQFF. The CDR3 region has the DNA TGCGCCAGCAGCAAAGAGCGGGCCGACAATGAGCAGTTCTTC.

This clonotype was seen only a few times. The rearrangement joins TRBV29-1 to TRBJ2-3, with D perhaps TRBD1 (5 bases). Germline lookup yields CDR1 SQVTM and CDR2 ANQGSEA. The CDR3 covers 14 residues. V lost 3 bases and J 2 bases, leaving 12 bases between the germline ends. CDR3 loop: CSVDRQILTDTQYF. CDR3 bases: TGCAGCGTTGATCGACAGATCCTCACAGATACGCAGTATTTT.

The rearrangement joins TRBV10-3 to TRBJ2-2, with 9 bases that match TRBD1. Germline V gene sequence: CDR1 ENHRY, CDR2 SYGVKD. The junction had 10 bases not matched to a gene; V was cut back by 4 bases and J by 4 bases. The length of the CDR3 is 17 residues. The CDR3 spells CAISVSLGGQGTGELFF. The CDR3 DNA reads as TGTGCCATCAGTGTGTCTCTAGGGGGACAGGGCACCGGGGAGCTGTTTTTT.

The J gene is TRBJ1-2, the V gene TRBV10-2; 7 bases are a match to TRBD1. Germline CDR1 and CDR2: WSHSY and SAAADI. Losses at the gene ends were 4 bases for V and 2 bases for J; bases not matched to a gene: 4. CDR3 size: 14 residues. Here the CDR3 DNA reads TGCGCCAGCAGTGGGACAGGCTTCAACTATGGCTACACCTTC. It translates to CASSGTGFNYGYTF.

This clonotype has a handful of counts. The chain joins TRBV5-1 to TRBJ1-2; no firm D call. The CDR3 loop spans 15 amino acids. Trimming cost V 0 bases and J 4 bases, with 13 bases left between them. The V gene's germline CDR1 is SGHRS and CDR2 YFSETQ. CDR3 protein: CASSLGQRPLYGYTF. In nucleotides, the CDR3 is TGCGCCAGCAGCTTGGGGCAGCGCCCCCTCTATGGCTACACCTTC.

Ten or more counts support this clonotype. The CDR3 loop reads CSVGPRGDIQYF. The DNA of the CDR3 is TGCAGCGTTGGTCCCAGGGGCGACATTCAGTACTTC. The chain employs TRBV29-1 and TRBJ2-4, with D perhaps TRBD1 (6 bases). This CDR3 has 12 residues. Germline V gene sequence: CDR1 SQVTM, CDR2 ANQGSEA. The ends were cut back, 4 bases at V and 8 bases at J, with 12 bases in the middle.